The 3 T cell receptor beta chains reported below all come from one sample, sequenced in a study of T-cell reconstitution after alpha-beta-depleted transplantation in children. Using unique molecular identifiers, the investigators prepared the TCRbeta library. TCRdb recomputed calls from the PCR reads with MiXCR, one row per CDR3 protein. This table holds hundreds of thousands of distinct CDR3 sequences, 12% found once. The input for sequencing was PBMCs from the stem cell graft donor, taken from the stem cell graft. These TCRs come from a human donor who donated a stem cell graft to a child with acute lymphoblastic leukemia.

This clonotype occurred many times. The V call is TRBV7-2, the J call TRBJ2-3; D assignment may be TRBD1 or TRBD2 (6 bases each). Germline lookup yields CDR1 SGHTA and CDR2 FQGNSA. V dropped 4 bases and J dropped 4 bases, with 15 bases sitting between them. This CDR3 region has 15 residues. In DNA, the CDR3 is TGTGCCAGCAGCTCAATGGGGGGCGCGTCAGATACGCAGTATTTT. Translation gives CASSSMGGASDTQYF.

Only a few counts were recorded for this clonotype. At one end, the junction sequence differs from germline, possibly due to a read error. This chain links TRBV20-1 with TRBJ2-1, with 8 nucleotides matching TRBD2. Germline V gene lookup returns CDR1 DFQATT and CDR2 SNEGSKA (reference sequence). The CDR3 has 20 residues. The CDR3 nucleotides read TGCTGTGCTAGAGATCCGGTTTCAACACAGGGAGCGGGAGAGGGAAATGAGCAGTTCTTC. This translates into CCARDPVSTQGAGEGNEQFF.

This clonotype occurred many times. The chain is built from TRBV27 and TRBJ2-7, with 9 bases aligning to TRBD1. The CDR3 extends over 15 amino acids. J was trimmed by 5 bases and V by 5 bases; bases with no gene match: 10. Germline lookup yields CDR1 MNHEY and CDR2 SMNVEV (reference sequence). This CDR3 reads CASSRSGTGFNEQYF. The DNA of the CDR3 is TGTGCCAGCAGTCGTTCCGGGACAGGGTTCAACGAGCAGTACTTC.